A single T cell receptor beta chain is shown here with its context. This record belongs to a study of tumor-infiltrating lymphocytes in oesophageal squamous cell carcinoma. V shed 5 bases and J shed 4 bases, with 12 bases lying between them. Germline lookup yields CDR1 SGHAT and CDR2 FQDESV (reference sequence). The CDR3 is made up of 15 amino acids. Each CDR3 protein gets one entry after TCRdb re-called the PCR reads with MiXCR. Of 12,000 or so distinct CDR3 sequences listed, 45% to 70% are singletons. The clonotype originates from a female donor with esophageal squamous cell carcinoma. Material for sequencing was esophageal tumor tissue. This rearrangement joins TRBV11-1 to TRBJ2-6, with a tentative D call TRBD2 (5 bases). CDR3 in amino acids: CASSAGLPGANVLTF. The CDR3 coding sequence is TGTGCCAGCAGCGCCGGACTGCCGGGGGCCAACGTCCTGACTTTC.